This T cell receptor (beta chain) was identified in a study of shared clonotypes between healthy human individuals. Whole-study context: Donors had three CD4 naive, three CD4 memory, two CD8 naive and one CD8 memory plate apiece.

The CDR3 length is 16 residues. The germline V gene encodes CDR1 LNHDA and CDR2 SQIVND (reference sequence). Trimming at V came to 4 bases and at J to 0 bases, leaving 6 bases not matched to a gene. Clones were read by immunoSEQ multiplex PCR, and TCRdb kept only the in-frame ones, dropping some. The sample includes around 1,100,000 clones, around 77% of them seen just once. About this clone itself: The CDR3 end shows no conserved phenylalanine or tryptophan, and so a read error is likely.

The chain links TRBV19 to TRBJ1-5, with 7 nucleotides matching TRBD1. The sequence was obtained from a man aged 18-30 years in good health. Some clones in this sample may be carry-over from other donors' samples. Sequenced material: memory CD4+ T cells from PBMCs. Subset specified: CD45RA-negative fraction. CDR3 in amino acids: CASSTAGGYSNQPQHL. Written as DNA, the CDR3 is TGTGCCAGTAGTACTGCAGGGGGGTATAGCAATCAGCCCCAGCATCTT.